The 5 T cell receptor delta chains presented below share a single source sample, sequenced in a study of γδ T cells in repeated Plasmodium falciparum infection. Flow sorting of PBMC yielded separate Vgamma9/Vdelta2+ and Vdelta2-negative gammadelta T cell populations for bulk repertoire analysis. TCRdb fed the multiplex PCR reads into CATT to redo clone calling. The sample carries tens of thousands of delta-chain clones, over 1.5% recorded once. Sample: gamma-delta T cells from blood. These receptors were taken from a pool of human donors (malaria-infected and uninfected, not separated).

Points on this clone: The protein held in TCRdb is that of a much larger clone and does not match this DNA's translation at residue 4, likely because of a read error; the protein shown is translated from the DNA. This chain joins TRDV2 and TRDJ1; weak D call: TRDD3 (6 bases). No J gene was available from TCRdb, and it was assigned here by a germline match of the DNA. The CDR3 length is 21 residues. Germline CDR1 is GEAIGNYY and CDR2 is EKD. V was pared by 5 bases and J by 0 bases, with 33 bases between. The DNA of the CDR3 is TGTGCCTGTGGCACAGGGTTACTTGGGGGCCCCCTTACCCCATACACCGATAAACTCATCTTT. As protein: CACGTGLLGGPLTPYTDKLIF.

This clone was seen only a few times. TCRdb assigns this DNA the protein of a much larger clone, which departs from its translation at residue 12; this likely reflects a read error, and the protein shown comes from translating the DNA. This chain uses TRDV1 with TRDJ1; 7 nucleotides line up with TRDD2. The J gene was not available in TCRdb and was assigned here by matching the DNA to germline segments. This CDR3 contains 19 residues. The germline V gene has CDR1 TSWWSYY and CDR2 QGS. The CDR3 bases are TGTGCCCTTGGGGAAAGTTTCCTACCTATTACTGAGGATATTAGTAAACTCATCTTT. Protein product: CALGESFLPITEDISKLIF.

About this clone: This likely came from a read error, as a far larger clone is one base away. At the DNA level, this CDR3 is encoded by other sequences in the same sample as well. The genes are TRDV1 and TRDJ1; 7 positions agree with TRDD3. The germline gives CDR1 TSWWSYY, CDR2 QGS. This CDR3 has 17 residues. The J segment lost 1 base and the V segment lost 3 bases, leaving 11 bases of the junction unmatched. This CDR3 is CALGDDHWGILTDKLIF. The CDR3 coding sequence is TGTGCTCTTGGGGACGACCACTGGGGAATACTCACCGATAAACTCATCTTT.

This clone turned up a few times. The amino acid sequence in TCRdb belongs to a much larger clone and departs from this DNA's translation at residue 9, likely a sequencing read error; the sequence shown is translated from the DNA. The chain carries TRDV1 and TRDJ1; 9 bases align to TRDD3. TCRdb does not report a J gene; here it was assigned by matching the DNA to germline references. This CDR3 has 20 residues. The V and J ends lost 4 bases and 0 bases, in that order; junction bases with no gene match: 18. In germline, CDR1 is TSWWSYY, CDR2 QGS. The CDR3 DNA follows: TGTGCTCTTGGGGGGAGGGGTTCTCTCTGGGGGATTCATTACACCGATAAACTCATCTTT. Protein: CALGGRGSLWGIHYTDKLIF.

This clone was counted between two and nine times. With only one base between it and a far larger clone, this is likely a read error. Other DNA sequences from this sample encode an identical CDR3 as well. J is TRDJ1 and V is TRDV2; 7 nucleotides agree with TRDD3. No J gene is reported in TCRdb; it was inferred here by comparing the DNA with germline. CDR3 length: 19 amino acids. Germline lookup yields CDR1 GEAIGNYY and CDR2 EKD. Germline trimming cut 4 bases from V and 5 bases from J; bases unmatched to any gene: 24. The CDR3 sequence: CACENIGGLGSFATDKLIF. CDR3 coding DNA: TGTGCCTGTGAAAATATCGGAGGACTGGGGTCCTTCGCCACTGATAAACTCATCTTT.